The subject of this entry is one T cell receptor beta chain. The antigen is undetermined. This entry is derived from a study of shared clonotypes between healthy human individuals. Terminally differentiated effector memory CD45RA+ cells were left out of the naive CD8 fraction, which was CD45RO-negative and positively selected for CCR7. Caucasian adults residing in Nashville, Tennessee made up all the donors. Whole-study findings and limits: Only a few donors were included, so the genetic and exposure-history diversity represented was limited. Only blood samples were collected, and tissue repertoires likely differ.

Germline trimming cut 4 bases from V and 8 bases from J; bases unmatched to any gene: 9. Germline CDR1 is SGHRS and CDR2 is YFSETQ. The CDR3 is 15 amino acids. In the authors' methods: Filtering of immunoSEQ junctional sequences could not match full-length read filtering. TCRdb keeps only in-frame clones here, not all; method: immunoSEQ multiplex PCR. The DNA was the basis for D and trimming; V, J and clone size are from that table. The sample carries about 2.2 million clones, 85% to 95% recorded once. Sequencing was done on a sample of naive CD8+ T cells from PBMCs. This sequence joins TRBV5-1 and TRBJ2-1, with TRBD2 matching 10 bases. The TCR originated in a man between 18 and 35 years old in good health. Some clones in this sample may be carry-over from other donors' samples. In DNA form, the CDR3 reads TGCGCCAGCAGCACTCCAGCGGGAGGGATTGATGAGCAGTTCTTC. Its protein is CASSTPAGGIDEQFF.